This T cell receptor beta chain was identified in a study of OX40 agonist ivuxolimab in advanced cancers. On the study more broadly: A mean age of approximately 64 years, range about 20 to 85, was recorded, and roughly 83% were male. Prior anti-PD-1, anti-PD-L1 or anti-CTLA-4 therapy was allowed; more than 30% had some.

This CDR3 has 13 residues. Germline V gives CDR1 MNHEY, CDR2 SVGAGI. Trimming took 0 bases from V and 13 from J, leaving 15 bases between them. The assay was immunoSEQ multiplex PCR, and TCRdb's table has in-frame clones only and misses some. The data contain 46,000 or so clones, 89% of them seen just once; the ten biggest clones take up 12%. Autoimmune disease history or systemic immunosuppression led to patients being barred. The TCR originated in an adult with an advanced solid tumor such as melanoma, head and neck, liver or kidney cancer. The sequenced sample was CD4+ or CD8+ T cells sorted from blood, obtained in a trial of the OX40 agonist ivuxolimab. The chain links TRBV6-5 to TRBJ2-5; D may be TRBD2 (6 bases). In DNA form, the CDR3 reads TGTGCCAGCAGTTACTCGAAGGTCGGGGGAGTGTACTTC. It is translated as CASSYSKVGGVYF.